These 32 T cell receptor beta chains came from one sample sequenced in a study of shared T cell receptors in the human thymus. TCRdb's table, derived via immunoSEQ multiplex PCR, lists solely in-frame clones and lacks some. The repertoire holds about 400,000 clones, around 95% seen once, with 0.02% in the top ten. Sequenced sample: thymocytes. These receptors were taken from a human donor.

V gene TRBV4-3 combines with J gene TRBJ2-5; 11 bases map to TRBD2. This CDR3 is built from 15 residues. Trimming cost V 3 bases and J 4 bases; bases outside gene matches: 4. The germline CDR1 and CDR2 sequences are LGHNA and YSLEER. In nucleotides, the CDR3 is TGCGCCAGCAGCCAGTCCGGGACTAGCGGAGAGACCCAGTACTTC. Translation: CASSQSGTSGETQYF.

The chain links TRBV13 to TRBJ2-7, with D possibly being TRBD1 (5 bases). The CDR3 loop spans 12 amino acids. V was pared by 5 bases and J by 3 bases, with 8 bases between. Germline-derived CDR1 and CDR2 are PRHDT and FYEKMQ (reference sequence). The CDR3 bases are TGTGCCAGCAGCCCAGGGAACTACGAGCAGTACTTC. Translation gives CASSPGNYEQYF.

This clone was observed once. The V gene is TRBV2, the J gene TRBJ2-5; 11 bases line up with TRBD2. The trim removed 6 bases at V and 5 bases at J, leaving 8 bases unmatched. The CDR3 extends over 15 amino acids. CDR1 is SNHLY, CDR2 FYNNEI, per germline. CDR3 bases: TGTGCCAGCAGAGCTAGCGGGAGGCTTATGGAGACCCAGTACTTC. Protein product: CASRASGRLMETQYF.

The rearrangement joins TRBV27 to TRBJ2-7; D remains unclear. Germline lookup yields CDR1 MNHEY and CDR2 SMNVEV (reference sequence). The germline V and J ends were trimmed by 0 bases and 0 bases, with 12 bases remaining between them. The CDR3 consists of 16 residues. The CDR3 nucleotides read TGTGCCAGCAGTTTATCTCACAGCCAGTACTCCTACGAGCAGTACTTC. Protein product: CASSLSHSQYSYEQYF.

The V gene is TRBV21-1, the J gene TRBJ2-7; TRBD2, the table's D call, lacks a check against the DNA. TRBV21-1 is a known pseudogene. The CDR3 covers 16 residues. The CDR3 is CASSKAGLAVHQEQYF. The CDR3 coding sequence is TGTGCCAGCAGCAAAGCGGGACTAGCGGTTCATCAGGAGCAGTACTTC.

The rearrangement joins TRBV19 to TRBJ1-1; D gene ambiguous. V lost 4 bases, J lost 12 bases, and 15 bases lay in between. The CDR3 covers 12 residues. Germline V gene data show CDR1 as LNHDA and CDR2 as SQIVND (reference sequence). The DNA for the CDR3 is TGTGCCAGTAGTAGAAACCCGGAAGGGTCTTTCTTT. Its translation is CASSRNPEGSFF.

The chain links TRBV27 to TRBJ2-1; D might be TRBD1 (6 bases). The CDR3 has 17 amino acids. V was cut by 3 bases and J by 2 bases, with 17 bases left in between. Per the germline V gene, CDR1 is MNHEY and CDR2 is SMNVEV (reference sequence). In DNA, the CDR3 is TGTGCCAGCAGTTTTAAGGGGACACCTGATCCCTACAATGAGCAGTTCTTC. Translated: CASSFKGTPDPYNEQFF.

The CDR3: CASSPTGGGRWGDTQYF. CDR3 DNA: TGTGCCAGCAGCCCCACGGGGGGCGGGAGGTGGGGAGATACGCAGTATTTT. The rearrangement links TRBV5-6 to TRBJ2-3; 8 positions match TRBD2. Germline V gene data show CDR1 as SGHDT and CDR2 as YYEEEE. V lost 4 bases, J lost 5 bases, and 15 bases stayed unmatched. The CDR3 covers 17 residues.

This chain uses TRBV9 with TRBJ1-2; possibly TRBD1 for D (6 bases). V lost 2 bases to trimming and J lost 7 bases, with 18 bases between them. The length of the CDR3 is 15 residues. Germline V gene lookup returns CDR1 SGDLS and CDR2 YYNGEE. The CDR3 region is CASSVTDSRGVGYTF. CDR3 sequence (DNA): TGTGCCAGCAGCGTCACGGACAGCCGTGGGGTTGGCTACACCTTC. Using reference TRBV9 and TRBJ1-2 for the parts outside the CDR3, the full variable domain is DSGVTQTPKHLITATGQRVTLRCSPRSGDLSVYWYQQSLDQGLQFLIQYYNGEERAKGNILERFSAQQFPDLHSELNLSSLELGDSALYFCASSVTDSRGVGYTFGSGTRLTVV.

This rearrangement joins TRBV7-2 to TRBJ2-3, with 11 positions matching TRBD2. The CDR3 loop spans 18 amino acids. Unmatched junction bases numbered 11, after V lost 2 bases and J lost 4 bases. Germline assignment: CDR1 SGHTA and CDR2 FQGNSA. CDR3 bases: TGTGCCAGCAGCTTATACCCCCTTAGCGGGAGGGCCCCAGATACGCAGTATTTT. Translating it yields CASSLYPLSGRAPDTQYF.

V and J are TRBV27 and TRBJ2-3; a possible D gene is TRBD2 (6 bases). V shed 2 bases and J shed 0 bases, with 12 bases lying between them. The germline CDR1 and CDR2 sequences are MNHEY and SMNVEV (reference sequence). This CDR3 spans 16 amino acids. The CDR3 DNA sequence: TGTGCCAGCAGTTTAAGGACTACCCCGAGCACAGATACGCAGTATTTT. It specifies CASSLRTTPSTDTQYF.

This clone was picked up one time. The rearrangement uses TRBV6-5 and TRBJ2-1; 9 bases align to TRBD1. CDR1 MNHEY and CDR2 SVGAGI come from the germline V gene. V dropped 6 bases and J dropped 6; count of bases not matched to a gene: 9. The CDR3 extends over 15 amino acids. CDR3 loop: CASSPGTGNRNEQFF. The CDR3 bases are TGTGCCAGCAGCCCCGGGACAGGGAACCGCAATGAGCAGTTCTTC.

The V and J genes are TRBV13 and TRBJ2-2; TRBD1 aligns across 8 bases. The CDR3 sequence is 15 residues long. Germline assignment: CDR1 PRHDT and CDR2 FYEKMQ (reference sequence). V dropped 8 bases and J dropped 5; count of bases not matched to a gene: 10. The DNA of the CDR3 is TGTGCCAGCCAACGGAGACAGGGGACAACCGGGGAGCTGTTTTTT. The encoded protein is CASQRRQGTTGELFF.

The CDR3 reads CASSQRGPQHF. In nucleotides, the CDR3 is TGTGCCAGCAGCCAGAGGGGGCCCCAGCATTTT. The chain carries TRBV5-8 and TRBJ1-5; D is perhaps TRBD1 (5 bases). V was pared by 4 bases and J by 9 bases, with 8 bases between. The CDR3 runs 11 residues. Germline loops: CDR1 SGHTS, CDR2 YDEGEE.

The CDR3 loop reads CASSFVAGSTDTQYF. The CDR3 nucleotides are TGTGCCAGCAGCTTCGTGGCGGGTAGCACAGATACGCAGTATTTT. This sequence joins TRBV7-2 and TRBJ2-3; a possible D gene is TRBD2 (5 bases). V was pared by 3 bases and J by 0 bases, with 10 bases between. CDR3 size: 15 residues. In germline, CDR1 is SGHTA, CDR2 FQGNSA.

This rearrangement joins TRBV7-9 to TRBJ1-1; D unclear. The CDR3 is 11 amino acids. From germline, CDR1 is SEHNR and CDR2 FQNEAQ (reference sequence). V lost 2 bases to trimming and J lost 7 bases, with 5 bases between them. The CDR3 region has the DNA TGTGCCAGCAGCTTATTGGGTGAAGCTTTCTTT. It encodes CASSLLGEAFF.

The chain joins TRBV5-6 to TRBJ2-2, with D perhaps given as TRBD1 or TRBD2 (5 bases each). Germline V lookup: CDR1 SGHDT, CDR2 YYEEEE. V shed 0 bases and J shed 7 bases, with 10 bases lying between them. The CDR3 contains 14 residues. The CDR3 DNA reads TGTGCCAGCAGCTTGGGGGACCGGGACGGGGAGCTGTTTTTT. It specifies CASSLGDRDGELFF. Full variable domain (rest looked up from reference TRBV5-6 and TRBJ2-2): DAGVTQSPTHLIKTRGQQVTLRCSPKSGHDTVSWYQQALGQGPQFIFQYYEEEERQRGNFPDRFSGHQFPNYSSELNVNALLLGDSALYLCASSLGDRDGELFFGEGSRLTVL.

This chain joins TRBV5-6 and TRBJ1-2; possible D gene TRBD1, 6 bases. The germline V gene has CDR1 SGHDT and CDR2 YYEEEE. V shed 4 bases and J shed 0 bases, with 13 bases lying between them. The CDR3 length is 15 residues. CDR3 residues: CASSPDSPPNYGYTF. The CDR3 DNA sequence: TGTGCCAGCAGCCCGGACAGTCCACCTAACTATGGCTACACCTTC.

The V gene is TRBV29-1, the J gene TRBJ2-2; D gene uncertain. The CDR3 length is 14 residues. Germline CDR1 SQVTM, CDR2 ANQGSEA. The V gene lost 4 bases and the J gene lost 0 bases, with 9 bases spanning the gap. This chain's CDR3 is CSVGRSANTGELFF. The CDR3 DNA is TGCAGCGTTGGACGGAGCGCGAACACCGGGGAGCTGTTTTTT.

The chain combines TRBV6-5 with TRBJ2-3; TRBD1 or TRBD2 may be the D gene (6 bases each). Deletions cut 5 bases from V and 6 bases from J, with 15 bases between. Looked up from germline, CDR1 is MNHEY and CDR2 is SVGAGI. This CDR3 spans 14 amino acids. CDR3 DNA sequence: TGTGCCAGCAGTAGGGGGGTCGGGTCGGATACGCAGTATTTT. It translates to CASSRGVGSDTQYF.

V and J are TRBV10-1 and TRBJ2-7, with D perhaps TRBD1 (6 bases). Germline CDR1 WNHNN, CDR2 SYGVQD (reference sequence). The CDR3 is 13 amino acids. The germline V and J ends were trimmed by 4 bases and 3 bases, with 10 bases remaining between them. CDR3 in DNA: TGCGCCAGCAGTGGGGCAGGGGACTACGAGCAGTACTTC. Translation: CASSGAGDYEQYF.

CDR3 protein: CASRLAGAVEQFF. The CDR3 DNA reads TGTGCCAGTAGGCTAGCGGGAGCTGTTGAGCAGTTCTTC. The chain has TRBV19 and TRBJ2-1; 10 positions agree with TRBD2. With V trimmed by 6 bases and J by 9 bases, 5 bases remained unmatched. The germline V gene has CDR1 LNHDA and CDR2 SQIVND (reference sequence). The CDR3 has 13 amino acids.

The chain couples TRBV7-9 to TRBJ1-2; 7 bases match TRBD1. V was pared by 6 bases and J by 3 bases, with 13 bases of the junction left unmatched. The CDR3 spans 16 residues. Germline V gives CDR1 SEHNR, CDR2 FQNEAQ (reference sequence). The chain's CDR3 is CASSSQTGWIDYGYTF. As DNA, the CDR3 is TGTGCCAGCAGTTCACAGACAGGGTGGATCGACTATGGCTACACCTTC. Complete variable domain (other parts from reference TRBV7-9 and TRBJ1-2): DTGVSQNPRHKITKRGQNVTFRCDPISEHNRLYWYRQTLGQGPEFLTYFQNEAQLEKSRLLSDRFSAERPKGSFSTLEIQRTEQGDSAMYLCASSSQTGWIDYGYTFGSGTRLTVV.

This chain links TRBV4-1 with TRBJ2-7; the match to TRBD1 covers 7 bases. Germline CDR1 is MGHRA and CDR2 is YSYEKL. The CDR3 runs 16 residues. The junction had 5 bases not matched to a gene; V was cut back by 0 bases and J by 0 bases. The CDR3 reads CASSQEGGLSSYEQYF. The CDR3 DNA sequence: TGCGCCAGCAGCCAAGAAGGGGGCCTAAGCTCCTACGAGCAGTACTTC.

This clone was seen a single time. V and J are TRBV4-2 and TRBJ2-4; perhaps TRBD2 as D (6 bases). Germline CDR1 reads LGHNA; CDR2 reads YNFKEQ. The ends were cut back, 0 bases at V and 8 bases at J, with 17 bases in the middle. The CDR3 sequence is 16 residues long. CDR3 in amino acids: CASSQDRSGTGDIQYF. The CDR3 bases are TGTGCCAGCAGCCAAGATCGATCAGGGACGGGAGACATTCAGTACTTC.

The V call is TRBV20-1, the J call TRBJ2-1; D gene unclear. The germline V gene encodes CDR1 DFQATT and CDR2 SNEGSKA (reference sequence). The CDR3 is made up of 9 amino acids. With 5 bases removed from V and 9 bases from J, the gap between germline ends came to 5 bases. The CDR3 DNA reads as TGCAGTGCTCCCGGTGAGCAGTTCTTC. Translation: CSAPGEQFF.

As DNA, the CDR3 is TGTGCCAGCAGTTTAACGGGCCGTGACGGGCAGTTCTTC. Translating gives CASSLTGRDGQFF. This chain uses TRBV27 with TRBJ2-1; no reliable D call. From germline, CDR1 is MNHEY and CDR2 SMNVEV (reference sequence). V was trimmed by 2 bases and J by 12 bases, leaving 14 bases between them. This CDR3 is built from 13 residues.

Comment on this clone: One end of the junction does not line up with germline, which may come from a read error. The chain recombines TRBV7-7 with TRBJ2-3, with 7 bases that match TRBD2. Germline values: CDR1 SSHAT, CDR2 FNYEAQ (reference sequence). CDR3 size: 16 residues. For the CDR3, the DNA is TGTGCTAGCAGCCCGTTTAGCGGGCTCCTCACAGATACGCAGTATTTT. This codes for CASSPFSGLLTDTQYF.

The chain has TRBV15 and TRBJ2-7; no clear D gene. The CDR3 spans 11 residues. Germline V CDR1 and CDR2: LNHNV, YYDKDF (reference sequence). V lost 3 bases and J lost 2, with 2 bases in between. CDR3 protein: CATSRAYEQYF. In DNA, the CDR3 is TGTGCCACCAGCAGGGCCTACGAGCAGTACTTC.

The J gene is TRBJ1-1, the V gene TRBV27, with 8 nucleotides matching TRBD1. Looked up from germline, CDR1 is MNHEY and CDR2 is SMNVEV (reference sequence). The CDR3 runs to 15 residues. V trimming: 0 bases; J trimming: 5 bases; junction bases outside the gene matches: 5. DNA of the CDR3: TGTGCCAGCAGTTTATCAAAACAGGGGGAGACTGAAGCTTTCTTT. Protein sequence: CASSLSKQGETEAFF.

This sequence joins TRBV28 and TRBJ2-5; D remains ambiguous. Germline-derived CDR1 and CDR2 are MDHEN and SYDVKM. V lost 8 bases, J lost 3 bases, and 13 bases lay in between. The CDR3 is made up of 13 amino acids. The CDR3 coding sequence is TGTGCCAGCCGAGCACAGTCTAAAGAGACCCAGTACTTC. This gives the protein CASRAQSKETQYF.

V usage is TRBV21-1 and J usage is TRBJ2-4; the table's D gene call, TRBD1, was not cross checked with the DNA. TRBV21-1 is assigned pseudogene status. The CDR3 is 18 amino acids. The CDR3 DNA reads TGTGCCAGCAGCAGAACCTCCGGGACAGCCCTAGCCAAAAACATTCAGTACTTC. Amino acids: CASSRTSGTALAKNIQYF.